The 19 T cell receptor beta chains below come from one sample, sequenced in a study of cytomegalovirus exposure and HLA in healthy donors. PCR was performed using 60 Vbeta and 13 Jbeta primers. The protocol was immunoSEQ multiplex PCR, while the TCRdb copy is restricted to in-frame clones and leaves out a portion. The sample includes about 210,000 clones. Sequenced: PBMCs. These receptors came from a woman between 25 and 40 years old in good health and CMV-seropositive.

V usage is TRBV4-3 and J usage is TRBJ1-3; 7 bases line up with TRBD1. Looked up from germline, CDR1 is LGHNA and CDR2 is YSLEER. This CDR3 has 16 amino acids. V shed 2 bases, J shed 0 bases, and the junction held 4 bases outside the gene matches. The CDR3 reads CASSQFQGGSGNTIYF. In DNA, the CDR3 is TGCGCCAGCAGCCAATTTCAGGGGGGCTCTGGAAACACCATATATTTT.

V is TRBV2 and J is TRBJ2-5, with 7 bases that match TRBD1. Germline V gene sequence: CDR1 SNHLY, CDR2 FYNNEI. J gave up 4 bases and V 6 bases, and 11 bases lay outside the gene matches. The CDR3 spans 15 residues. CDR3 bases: TGTGCCAGCAGGATGACGGGGACAGAGGGAGAGACCCAGTACTTC. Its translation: CASRMTGTEGETQYF.

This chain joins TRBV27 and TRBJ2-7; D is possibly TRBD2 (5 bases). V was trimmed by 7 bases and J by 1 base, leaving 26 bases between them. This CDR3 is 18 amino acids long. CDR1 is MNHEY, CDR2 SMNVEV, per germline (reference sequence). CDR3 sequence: CASTPYRGGHHLSYEQYF. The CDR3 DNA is TGTGCCAGCACCCCTTACAGAGGAGGCCACCACTTATCCTACGAGCAGTACTTC.

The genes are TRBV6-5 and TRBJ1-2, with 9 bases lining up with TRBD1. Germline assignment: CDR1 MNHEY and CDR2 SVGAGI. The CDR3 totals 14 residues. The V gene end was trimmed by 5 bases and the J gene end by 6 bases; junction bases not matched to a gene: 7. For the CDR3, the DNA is TGTGCCAGCAGTACCAGGACAGGGGATAATGGCTACACCTTC. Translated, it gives CASSTRTGDNGYTF.

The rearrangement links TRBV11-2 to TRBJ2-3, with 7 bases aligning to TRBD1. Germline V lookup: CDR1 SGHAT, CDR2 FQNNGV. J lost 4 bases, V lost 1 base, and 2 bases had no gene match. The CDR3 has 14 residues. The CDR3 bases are TGTGCCAGCAGCTTAGGACAGGGTGCAGATACGCAGTATTTT. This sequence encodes CASSLGQGADTQYF.

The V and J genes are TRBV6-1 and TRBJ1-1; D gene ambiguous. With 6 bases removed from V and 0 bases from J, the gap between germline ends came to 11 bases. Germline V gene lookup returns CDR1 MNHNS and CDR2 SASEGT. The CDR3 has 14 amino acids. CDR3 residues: CASSRTALNTEAFF. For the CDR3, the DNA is TGTGCCAGCAGCCGGACTGCTTTGAACACTGAAGCTTTCTTT.

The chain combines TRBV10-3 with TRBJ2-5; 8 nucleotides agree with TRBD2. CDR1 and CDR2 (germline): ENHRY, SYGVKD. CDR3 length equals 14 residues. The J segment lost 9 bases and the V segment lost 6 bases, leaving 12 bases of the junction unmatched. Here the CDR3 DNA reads TGTGCCATCAGCGAGACTAGCGTCCAGTCGGCCCAGTACTTC. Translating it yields CAISETSVQSAQYF.

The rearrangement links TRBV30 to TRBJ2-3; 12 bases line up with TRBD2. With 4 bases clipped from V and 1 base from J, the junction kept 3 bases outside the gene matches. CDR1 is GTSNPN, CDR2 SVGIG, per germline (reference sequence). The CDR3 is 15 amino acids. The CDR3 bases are TGTGCCTGGACTAGCGGGAGGGCGGGCACAGATACGCAGTATTTT. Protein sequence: CAWTSGRAGTDTQYF.

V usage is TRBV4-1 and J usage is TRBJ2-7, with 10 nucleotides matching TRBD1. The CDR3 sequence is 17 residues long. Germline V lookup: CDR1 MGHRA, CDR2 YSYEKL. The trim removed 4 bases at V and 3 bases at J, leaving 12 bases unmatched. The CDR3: CASSRYPGQGTVYEQYF. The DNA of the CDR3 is TGCGCCAGCAGCCGGTATCCGGGACAGGGGACGGTCTACGAGCAGTACTTC.

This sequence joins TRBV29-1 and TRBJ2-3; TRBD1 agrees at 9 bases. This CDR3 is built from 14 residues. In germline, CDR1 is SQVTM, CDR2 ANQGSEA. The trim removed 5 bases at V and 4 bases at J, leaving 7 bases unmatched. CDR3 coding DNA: TGCAGCGTTCAAACAGGGGGCGGCCCAGATACGCAGTATTTT. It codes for CSVQTGGGPDTQYF.

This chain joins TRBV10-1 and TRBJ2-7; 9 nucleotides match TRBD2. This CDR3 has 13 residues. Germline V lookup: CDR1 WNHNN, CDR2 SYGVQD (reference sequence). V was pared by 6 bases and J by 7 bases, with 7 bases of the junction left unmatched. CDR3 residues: CASSPGTSREQYF. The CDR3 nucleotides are TGCGCCAGCAGCCCCGGGACTAGCAGGGAGCAGTACTTC.

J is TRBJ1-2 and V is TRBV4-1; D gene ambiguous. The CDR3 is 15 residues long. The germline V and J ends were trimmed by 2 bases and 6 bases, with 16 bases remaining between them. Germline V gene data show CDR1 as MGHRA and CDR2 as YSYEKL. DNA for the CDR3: TGCGCCAGCAGCCAAATCAGCGGGTCGAAGGATGGCTACACCTTC. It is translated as CASSQISGSKDGYTF.

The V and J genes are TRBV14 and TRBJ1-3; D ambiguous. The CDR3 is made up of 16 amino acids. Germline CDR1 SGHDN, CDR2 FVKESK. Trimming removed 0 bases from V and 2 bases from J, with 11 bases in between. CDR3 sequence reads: CASSQDFGSPGNTIYF. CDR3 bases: TGTGCCAGCAGCCAAGATTTCGGGTCGCCTGGAAACACCATATATTTT.

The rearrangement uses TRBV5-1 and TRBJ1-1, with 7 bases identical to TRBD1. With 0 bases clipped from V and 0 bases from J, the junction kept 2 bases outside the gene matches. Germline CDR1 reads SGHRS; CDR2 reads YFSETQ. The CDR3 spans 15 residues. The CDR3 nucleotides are TGCGCCAGCAGCTTGGGGGACAGAATGAACACTGAAGCTTTCTTT. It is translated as CASSLGDRMNTEAFF.

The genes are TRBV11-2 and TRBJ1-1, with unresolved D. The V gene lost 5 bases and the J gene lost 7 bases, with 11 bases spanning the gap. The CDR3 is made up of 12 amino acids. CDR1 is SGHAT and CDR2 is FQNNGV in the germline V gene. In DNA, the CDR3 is TGTGCCAGCAGCCTTCTCGGTAATGAAGCTTTCTTT. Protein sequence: CASSLLGNEAFF.

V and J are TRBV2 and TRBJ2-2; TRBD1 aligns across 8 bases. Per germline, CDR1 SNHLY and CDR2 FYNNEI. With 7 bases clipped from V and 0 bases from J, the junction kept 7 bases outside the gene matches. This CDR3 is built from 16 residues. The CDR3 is CASKTRGLANTGELFF. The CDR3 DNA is TGTGCCAGCAAGACCAGGGGGCTCGCGAACACCGGGGAGCTGTTTTTT.

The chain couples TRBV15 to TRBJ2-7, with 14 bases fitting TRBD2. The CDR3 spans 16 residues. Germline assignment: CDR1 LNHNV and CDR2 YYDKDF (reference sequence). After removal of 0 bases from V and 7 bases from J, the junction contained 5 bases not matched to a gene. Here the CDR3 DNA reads TGTGCCACCAGCAGAGACTTGACTAGCGGGAGGGTTGAGCAGTACTTC. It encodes CATSRDLTSGRVEQYF.

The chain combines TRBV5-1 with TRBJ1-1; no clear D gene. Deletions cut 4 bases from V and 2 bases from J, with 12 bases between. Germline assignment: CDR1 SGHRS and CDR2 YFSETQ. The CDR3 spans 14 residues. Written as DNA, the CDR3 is TGCGCCAGCAGCCAGCGGGTCCTCAACACTGAAGCTTTCTTT. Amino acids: CASSQRVLNTEAFF.

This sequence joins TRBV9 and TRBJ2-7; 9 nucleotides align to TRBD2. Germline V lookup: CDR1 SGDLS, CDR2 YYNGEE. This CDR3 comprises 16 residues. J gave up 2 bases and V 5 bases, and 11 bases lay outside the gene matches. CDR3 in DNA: TGTGCCAGCAGTGCTATGGGACTAGCTACGCCCTACGAGCAGTACTTC. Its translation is CASSAMGLATPYEQYF.